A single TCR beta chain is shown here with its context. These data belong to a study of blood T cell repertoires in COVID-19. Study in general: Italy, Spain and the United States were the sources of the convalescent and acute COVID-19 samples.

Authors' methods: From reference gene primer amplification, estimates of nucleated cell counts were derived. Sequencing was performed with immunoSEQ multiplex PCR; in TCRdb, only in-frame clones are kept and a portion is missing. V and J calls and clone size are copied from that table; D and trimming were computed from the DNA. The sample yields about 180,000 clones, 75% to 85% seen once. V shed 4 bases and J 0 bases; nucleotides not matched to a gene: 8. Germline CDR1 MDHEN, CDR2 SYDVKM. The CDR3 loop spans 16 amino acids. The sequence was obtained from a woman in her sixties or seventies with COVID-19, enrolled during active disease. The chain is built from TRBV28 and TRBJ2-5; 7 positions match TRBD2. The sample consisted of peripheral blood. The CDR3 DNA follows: TGTGCCAGCAGTTCCGCTGGGAGCGGGAACCAAGAGACCCAGTACTTC. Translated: CASSSAGSGNQETQYF.